Listed below are T cell receptor beta chains from one sample, sequenced in a study of blood T cell repertoires in COVID-19. Sequenced by immunoSEQ multiplex PCR; TCRdb stores in-frame clones only, minus some. The sample contains approximately 280,000 clones, nearly 90% of which appear only once. The source material was peripheral blood. All receptors come from a man aged 18-30 years with active or convalescent COVID-19. Each CDR3 is given with its conserved first and last residue. The D gene is left open where the match is weak. Size is stated for part of the rows, as once, few or many counts, or as a class when the clone is expanded.

TRBJ2-2 | TRBV11-2 | . | 14 | . | CASSFRQAGGELFF | TGTGCCAGCAGCTTTAGACAGGCGGGTGGGGAGCTGTTTTTT
TRBJ1-1 | TRBV7-2 | . | 14 | . | CASSFGQTNTEAFF | TGTGCCAGCAGCTTTGGACAGACGAACACTGAAGCTTTCTTT
TRBJ1-4 | TRBV27 | . | 16 | . | CASSLFPMTDYEKLFF | TGTGCCAGCAGTTTATTCCCCATGACGGACTATGAAAAACTGTTTTTT
TRBJ2-1 | TRBV13 | . | 11 | . | CASMRGNEQFF | TGTGCCAGCATGCGGGGCAATGAGCAGTTCTTC
TRBJ2-4 | TRBV19 | . | 14 | . | CASSGAAVGNIQYF | TGTGCCAGTAGTGGAGCAGCGGTAGGGAACATTCAGTACTTC
TRBJ1-1 | TRBV5-1 | . | 13 | . | CASSYTRNTEAFF | TGCGCCAGCAGCTATACTAGGAACACTGAAGCTTTCTTT
TRBJ2-3 | TRBV4-1 | TRBD2 | 18 | . | CASSPSSLLAGAADTQYF | TGCGCCAGCAGCCCCAGCTCCCTACTAGCGGGGGCGGCAGATACGCAGTATTTT
TRBJ1-6 | TRBV7-8 | . | 13 | . | CASSFQGNSPLHF | TGTGCCAGCAGCTTTCAGGGGAATTCACCCCTCCACTTT
TRBJ1-1 | TRBV7-9 | . | 12 | many | CASSVKGREAFF | TGTGCCAGCAGCGTAAAGGGGCGTGAAGCTTTCTTT
TRBJ1-2 | TRBV19 | TRBD1 | 15 | . | CASTLRNRQGGGYTF | TGTGCCAGTACCCTAAGGAATCGACAGGGTGGTGGCTACACCTTC
TRBJ1-6 | TRBV6-1 | . | 14 | . | CASSDQGSDSPLHF | TGTGCCAGCAGTGACCAGGGTAGTGATTCACCCCTCCACTTT
TRBJ2-7 | TRBV27 | TRBD1 | 14 | . | CASTATGGREEQYF | TGTGCCAGCACTGCGACAGGGGGACGGGAAGAGCAGTACTTC
TRBJ2-5 | TRBV25-1 | . | 15 | . | CASSEWGRIQETQYF | TGTGCCAGCAGTGAATGGGGGCGGATCCAAGAGACCCAGTACTTC
TRBJ1-1 | TRBV5-3 | . | 16 | . | CAPKSGGRIMNTEAFF | TGTGCCCCAAAAAGCGGTGGACGTATCATGAACACTGAAGCTTTCTTT
TRBJ2-1 | TRBV9 | . | 15 | . | CASSPPSEPYNEQFF | TGTGCCAGCAGCCCCCCTAGCGAACCCTACAATGAGCAGTTCTTC
TRBJ2-7 | TRBV19 | TRBD1 | 15 | . | CASSKGLDRGYEQYF | TGTGCCAGTAGTAAAGGGTTAGACAGGGGCTACGAGCAGTACTTC
TRBJ2-3 | TRBV2 | . | 13 | once | CASRGGVTDTQYF | TGTGCCAGCAGGGGGGGTGTCACAGATACGCAGTATTTT
TRBJ2-7 | TRBV7-2 | TRBD1 | 15 | once | CASSYPQGARYEQYF | TGTGCCAGCAGTTATCCCCAGGGGGCAAGGTACGAGCAGTACTTC
TRBJ1-4 | TRBV10-3 | . | 15 | . | CAISEGVSRDEKLFF | TGTGCCATCAGTGAAGGTGTTAGCAGGGATGAAAAACTGTTTTTT
TRBJ2-1 | TRBV7-6 | TRBD2 | 15 | . | CASSRGLAGYNEQFF | TGTGCCAGCAGCCGGGGACTAGCGGGGTACAATGAGCAGTTCTTC
TRBJ2-3 | TRBV6-2/TRBV6-3 | . | 15 | many | CASSFTGGDTDTQYF | TGTGCCAGCAGCTTTACAGGGGGGGACACAGATACGCAGTATTTT
TRBJ2-1 | TRBV5-1 | TRBD1 | 15 | . | CASSLVRDRDDEQFF | TGCGCCAGCAGCTTGGTACGGGACAGGGACGATGAGCAGTTCTTC
TRBJ1-4 | TRBV5-8 | TRBD1 | 16 | . | CASSGESTGGREKLFF | TGTGCCAGCAGCGGCGAATCGACAGGGGGACGCGAAAAACTGTTTTTT
TRBJ2-3 | TRBV7-8 | . | 17 | once | CASSLALRLTSTDTQYF | TGTGCCAGCAGCTTAGCGCTGCGGCTAACTAGCACAGATACGCAGTATTTT
TRBJ1-6 | TRBV19 | TRBD1 | 14 | . | CASSAGTGGSPLHF | TGTGCCAGTAGTGCCGGGACAGGGGGTTCACCCCTCCACTTT
TRBJ2-7 | TRBV27 | . | 14 | . | CASSETSALLAQYF | TGTGCCAGCAGTGAGACTTCTGCCCTCTTGGCGCAGTACTTC
TRBJ1-5 | TRBV14 | . | 14 | few | CASIGGRGGQPQHF | TGTGCCAGCATTGGGGGCAGGGGTGGTCAGCCCCAGCATTTT
TRBJ1-2 | TRBV5-8 | . | 13 | few | CASSLGWASGYTF | TGTGCCAGCAGCTTAGGTTGGGCCAGCGGCTACACCTTC
TRBJ2-4 | TRBV2 | . | 14 | . | CASSETSTKNIQYF | TGTGCCAGCAGTGAAACTAGCACCAAAAACATTCAGTACTTC
TRBJ1-2 | TRBV2 | . | 13 | . | CASTSDTTYGYTF | TGTGCCAGCACTTCGGACACGACCTATGGCTACACCTTC
TRBJ2-2 | TRBV7-7 | TRBD2 | 17 | . | CASSLAAGGPDTGELFF | TGTGCCAGCAGCTTAGCAGCGGGGGGACCAGATACCGGGGAGCTGTTTTTT
TRBJ1-6 | TRBV4-1 | TRBD1 | 14 | . | CASSLTGVNSPLHF | TGCGCCAGCAGCCTGACAGGGGTGAATTCACCCCTCCACTTT
TRBJ2-7 | TRBV9 | TRBD2 | 16 | . | CASSGRLVAREDEQYF | TGTGCCAGCAGCGGTCGACTGGTGGCCCGGGAGGACGAGCAGTACTTC
TRBJ2-7 | TRBV27 | . | 13 | . | CASKLSLNYEQYF | TGTGCCAGCAAACTGAGCCTGAACTACGAGCAGTACTTC
TRBJ1-1 | TRBV7-2 | . | 15 | once | CASSPLGGARSEAFF | TGTGCCAGCAGCCCCCTAGGAGGGGCGCGATCTGAAGCTTTCTTT
TRBJ2-3 | TRBV15 | TRBD2 | 17 | . | CATGSGGASRHTDTQYF | TGTGCCACCGGGAGCGGGGGGGCCTCCAGGCACACAGATACGCAGTATTTT
TRBJ2-5 | TRBV5-6 | . | 13 | once | CASSRESQETQYF | TGTGCCAGCAGCCGAGAGTCTCAAGAGACCCAGTACTTC
TRBJ2-1 | TRBV6-5 | TRBD2 | 15 | . | CASSPYLAAYNEQFF | TGTGCCAGCAGCCCATACCTAGCGGCCTACAATGAGCAGTTCTTC
TRBJ1-2 | TRBV6-5 | . | 11 | . | CASRGGFGYTF | TGTGCCAGCCGGGGGGGGTTTGGCTACACCTTC